The rows below give T cell receptor beta chains drawn from one sample of a study of identical twins. TCRdb itself ran the 5' RACE reads through MiXCR, one entry per CDR3 protein. The top ten hold roughly 1.5% of the sample, which has approximately 890,000 distinct CDR3 sequences, about 12% seen once. This same sample was also taken into another study, of yellow fever vaccine responses in identical twins.

The sample consisted of PBMCs. The receptors were gathered from a woman aged 18-29 years in good health. CDR3s include the opening cysteine and the closing phenylalanine or tryptophan. The D gene is left open where the match is weak. Size tells how often a clone was seen (once, few, many) or the class of an expanded clone, and some rows leave it out.

J	D	size	V	DNA	CDR3
TRBJ1-6	.	few	TRBV5-5	TGTGCCAGCAGCTTTGGGGAACAGGGCACCCTCCACTTT	CASSFGEQGTLHF
TRBJ1-5	.	.	TRBV20-1	TGCAGTGCTCTTAGGGGAGGTCAGCCCCAGCATTTT	CSALRGGQPQHF
TRBJ2-3	.	many	TRBV12-3/TRBV12-4	TGTGCCAGCAGTCAGGCCACAGATACGCAGTATTTT	CASSQATDTQYF
TRBJ1-2	.	.	TRBV7-9	TGTGCCAGCACCCCCCGGGACCTTCCGAACTATGGCTACACCTTC	CASTPRDLPNYGYTF
TRBJ1-2	.	few	TRBV7-9	TGTGCCAGCAGCTTAGACGAGTTTCATGGCTACACCTTC	CASSLDEFHGYTF
TRBJ2-1	TRBD2	few	TRBV24-1	TGTGCCACCAGTGACCGGACTAGCGGGAGGATAAATGAGCAGTTCTTC	CATSDRTSGRINEQFF
TRBJ1-2	.	few	TRBV6-5	TGTGCCAGCAGTTACAAAGGGATAGGCTATGGCTACACCTTC	CASSYKGIGYGYTF
TRBJ2-1	TRBD1	once	TRBV5-1	TGCGCCAGCAGCCCGGCCGGGACAGGGGCCTACAATGAGCAGTTCTTC	CASSPAGTGAYNEQFF
TRBJ2-3	.	few	TRBV29-1	TGCAGCGCCGTCCAAAACTGGGGCATTAGGGATACGCAGTATTTT	CSAVQNWGIRDTQYF
TRBJ1-1	.	few	TRBV29-1	TGCAGCGTTGACCCTCGAGAATTGAACACTGAAGCTTTCTTT	CSVDPRELNTEAFF
TRBJ2-5	.	few	TRBV3-1	TGTGCCAGCAGCCCCGATCGGACCCAGTACTTC	CASSPDRTQYF
TRBJ2-1	TRBD1	many	TRBV5-1	TGCGCCAGCAGCCTCCGGGACAGCAACAATGAGCAGTTCTTC	CASSLRDSNNEQFF
TRBJ2-2	TRBD2	.	TRBV7-9	TGTGCCAGCAGCCCTATGGCGGGGGGGCACCGGGAGCTGTTTTTT	CASSPMAGGHRELFF
TRBJ2-2	TRBD1	.	TRBV5-1	TGCGCCAGCAGCCCACGGACAGGGAAAGCCGGGGAGCTGTTTTTT	CASSPRTGKAGELFF